The source of this T cell receptor (beta chain) is a study of T cells after yellow fever vaccination. This clonotype came up a few times. Each CDR3 protein gets one entry after TCRdb re-called the 5' RACE reads with MiXCR. In the table there are 200,000 or so distinct CDR3 sequences, roughly 6.2% of which are singletons. Unmatched junction bases numbered 8, after V lost 10 bases and J lost 1 base. Germline values: CDR1 ENHRY, CDR2 SYGVKD. This CDR3 spans 14 amino acids. The source is a man in his thirties or forties who received the YFV17D yellow fever vaccine. The chain combines TRBV10-3 with TRBJ2-7, with 9 bases aligning to TRBD1. The starting material was CD4+ T cells sorted from PBMCs, obtained on the day of the yellow fever booster vaccination. This chain's CDR3 is CATIQGANSYEQYF. The CDR3 nucleotides are TGTGCCACGATACAGGGGGCGAATTCCTACGAGCAGTACTTC.